A single sample gave rise to the 24 T cell receptor beta chains below, sequenced in a study of blood T cells in healthy people across ages. The second PCR ran about 6 to 12 cycles with a sample-barcoded 5' primer and J-beta primers. TCRdb reprocessed the 5' RACE reads via MiXCR and lists one record per CDR3 protein. The sample holds some 850,000 distinct CDR3 sequences, roughly 25% seen once. Separately, the same data were catalogued under a study of T cells of mothers and their children.

Material for sequencing was blood. Source of these receptors: a boy younger than 18 in good health.

The chain has TRBV9 and TRBJ1-2, with TRBD1 matching over 9 bases. There are 15 residues in the CDR3. Germline values: CDR1 SGDLS, CDR2 YYNGEE. After removal of 4 bases from V and 2 bases from J, the junction contained 6 bases not matched to a gene. CDR3 nucleotides: TGTGCCAGCAGCCCCCCCGGGACAGGGAACTATGGCTACACCTTC. Protein product: CASSPPGTGNYGYTF.

The chain recombines TRBV28 with TRBJ1-3; TRBD1 matches at 12 bases. The CDR3 has 15 residues. The germline V gene encodes CDR1 MDHEN and CDR2 SYDVKM. Unmatched junction bases numbered 2, after V lost 8 bases and J lost 0 bases. CDR3 DNA: TGTGCCAGCGGGACAGGGGGCCTCTCTGGAAACACCATATATTTT. It specifies CASGTGGLSGNTIYF.

The chain is built from TRBV12-5 and TRBJ2-5; TRBD1 matches at 8 bases. The CDR3 is made up of 13 amino acids. The germline CDR1 and CDR2 sequences are LGHNT and FRNRAP. V gave up 4 bases and J gave up 4 bases; unmatched junction bases: 2. The CDR3 is CASGYQGAETQYF. The CDR3 DNA reads TGTGCTAGTGGTTACCAGGGGGCAGAGACCCAGTACTTC.

The chain employs TRBV3-1 and TRBJ2-7; 7 bases align to TRBD1. The CDR3 is 14 amino acids. The V and J ends lost 0 bases and 12 bases, in that order; junction bases with no gene match: 11. The germline V gene has CDR1 LGHDT and CDR2 YNNKEL (reference sequence). DNA for the CDR3: TGTGCCAGCAGCCAAGAAAGAGGGACAGCGGTTCTGTACTTC. This translates into CASSQERGTAVLYF.

About this clonotype: Germline and junction disagree at one end, which may indicate a read error. V usage is TRBV2 and J usage is TRBJ2-5; D possibly corresponds to TRBD2 (6 bases). Germline CDR1 is SNHLY and CDR2 is FYNNEI. CDR3 size: 15 residues. Here the CDR3 DNA reads TGTGCCAGCAGTGACCCCGGGGGAGTCTCCTACGAGCAGCACTTC. This encodes CASSDPGGVSYEQHF.

This chain connects TRBV12-3 or TRBV12-4 to TRBJ1-2; D remains ambiguous. The CDR3 extends over 13 amino acids. V was pared by 6 bases and J by 4 bases, with 12 bases between. The CDR3 DNA sequence: TGTGCCAGCAGCCCCCCCAACAGCTATGGCTACACCTTC. This translates into CASSPPNSYGYTF.

The chain uses TRBV7-9 and TRBJ2-1; D ambiguous. Trimming left V 5 bases short and J 9 bases short, with 11 bases between. This CDR3 has 12 amino acids. Germline V gene data show CDR1 as SEHNR and CDR2 as FQNEAQ (reference sequence). DNA for the CDR3: TGTGCCAGCAGCCCTACGGTCGTTGAGCAGTTCTTC. Translation gives CASSPTVVEQFF.

J is TRBJ2-5 and V is TRBV10-3; 10 positions agree with TRBD1. The closer fit of TRBJ2-7 to the DNA end suggests the J call may be wrong. Germline CDR1 is ENHRY and CDR2 is SYGVKD. The CDR3 has 15 residues. The CDR3 sequence is CAISEGDRGSYEQYF. The DNA of the CDR3 is TGTGCCATCAGTGAGGGGGACAGGGGCTCCTACGAGCAGTACTTC.

This sequence joins TRBV6-2 or TRBV6-3 and TRBJ2-1, with 8 bases fitting TRBD1. The germline CDR1 and CDR2 sequences are MNHEY and SVGEGT. V trimming: 0 bases; J trimming: 3 bases; junction bases outside the gene matches: 4. There are 16 residues in the CDR3. CDR3: CASSYSRQGIYNEQFF. In DNA form, the CDR3 reads TGTGCCAGCAGTTACTCGAGACAGGGGATCTACAATGAGCAGTTCTTC.

This sequence joins TRBV3-1 and TRBJ2-7, with 11 nucleotides matching TRBD1. V shed 1 base and J 0 bases; nucleotides not matched to a gene: 5. Germline V CDR1 and CDR2: LGHDT, YNNKEL (reference sequence). This CDR3 has 17 amino acids. In nucleotides, the CDR3 is TGTGCCAGCAGCCAAGCTTCCGGGACAGGGGGCTCCTACGAGCAGTACTTC. Amino acids: CASSQASGTGGSYEQYF.

CDR3: CASSLNVGQGETQYF. The CDR3 coding sequence is TGTGCCAGCAGTTTAAATGTTGGACAGGGAGAGACCCAGTACTTC. V gene TRBV12-3 or TRBV12-4 combines with J gene TRBJ2-5; 8 nucleotides line up with TRBD1. After removal of 2 bases from V and 4 bases from J, the junction contained 6 bases not matched to a gene. The CDR3 runs 15 residues.

This clonotype came up a few times. CDR3 region: CSARGPGREYF. In DNA, the CDR3 is TGCAGTGCTAGAGGCCCCGGCCGTGAGTACTTC. The chain has TRBV20-1 and TRBJ2-5, with no clear D. Germline CDR1 reads DFQATT; CDR2 reads SNEGSKA (reference sequence). V lost 1 base and J lost 12, with 12 bases in between. There are 11 residues in the CDR3.

The rearrangement links TRBV5-5 to TRBJ2-4; D is undetermined. Germline lookup yields CDR1 SGHKS and CDR2 YYEKEE (reference sequence). Trimming cost V 0 bases and J 7 bases, with 14 bases left between them. The CDR3 consists of 15 residues. CDR3 coding DNA: TGTGCCAGCAGCTTGGCACGTGTCCCGCAGAACATTCAGTACTTC. This gives the protein CASSLARVPQNIQYF.

The gene calls are TRBV4-1 and TRBJ2-3; 8 nucleotides agree with TRBD2. Trimming at V came to 0 bases and at J to 0 bases, leaving 14 bases not matched to a gene. CDR1 and CDR2 from the germline V gene are MGHRA and YSYEKL. The CDR3 is made up of 20 amino acids. The CDR3 nucleotides are TGCGCCAGCAGCCAAGAAGTCGGGGGGGCCCACGTACCTAGCACAGATACGCAGTATTTT. Its protein is CASSQEVGGAHVPSTDTQYF.

This rearrangement joins TRBV4-1 to TRBJ1-2; no clear D gene. This CDR3 is 14 amino acids long. CDR1 MGHRA and CDR2 YSYEKL come from the germline V gene. The V end lost 1 base, the J end lost 4 bases, and 10 bases lay between the germline ends. CDR3 sequence (DNA): TGCGCCAGCAGCCAAGCGCCGGGAGGCTATGGCTACACCTTC. It translates to CASSQAPGGYGYTF.

There are a few counts of this clonotype. V gene TRBV9 combines with J gene TRBJ2-3; 7 bases fit TRBD2. Germline V CDR1 and CDR2: SGDLS, YYNGEE. The CDR3 has 15 residues. Germline trimming cut 4 bases from V and 2 bases from J; bases unmatched to any gene: 7. CDR3 sequence: CASSQRGGNTDTQYF. The CDR3 DNA reads TGTGCCAGCAGCCAGCGGGGAGGGAACACAGATACGCAGTATTTT.

The chain combines TRBV24-1 with TRBJ2-1, with D unresolved. Germline CDR1 KGHDR, CDR2 SFDVKD. Trimming shortened V by 10 bases and J by 0 bases, and 9 bases separated the two germline ends. This CDR3 region has 13 residues. The CDR3 DNA is TGTGCCACTTCAGAGAGCTCCTACAATGAGCAGTTCTTC. Encoded protein: CATSESSYNEQFF.

This chain joins TRBV19 and TRBJ2-7, with D possibly TRBD2 on 6 matching bases. From germline, CDR1 is LNHDA and CDR2 SQIVND (reference sequence). V shed 5 bases and J shed 5 bases, with 16 bases lying between them. The CDR3 consists of 14 residues. CDR3 nucleotides: TGTGCCAGTAGTGCCGGGCCGGGGGACGACGAGCAGTACTTC. It codes for CASSAGPGDDEQYF.

The gene calls are TRBV10-1 and TRBJ2-2; D tentatively reads TRBD1 or TRBD2 (5 bases each). CDR1 WNHNN and CDR2 SYGVQD come from the germline V gene (reference sequence). V was clipped by 6 bases and J by 4 bases, with 9 bases between them. The CDR3 length is 13 residues. In DNA, the CDR3 is TGCGCCAGCAGGGGGACGGGCACCGGGGAGCTGTTTTTT. Amino acids: CASRGTGTGELFF.

This clonotype was counted ten times or more. The chain uses TRBV5-1 and TRBJ2-5; TRBD2 is a possible D gene (5 bases). The CDR3 contains 13 residues. Trimming took 2 bases from V and 11 from J, leaving 16 bases between them. Per the germline V gene, CDR1 is SGHRS and CDR2 is YFSETQ. CDR3 DNA sequence: TGCGCCAGCAGCTTTCCCCCAGGACTTGAGCAGTACTTC. This encodes CASSFPPGLEQYF.

V and J are TRBV20-1 and TRBJ2-3, with TRBD2 matching 14 bases. Germline loops: CDR1 DFQATT, CDR2 SNEGSKA (reference sequence). The V and J ends lost 3 bases and 14 bases, in that order; junction bases with no gene match: 13. CDR3 size: 15 residues. DNA of the CDR3: TGCAGTGCTAGTCCTAGACTAGCGGGGGGGCCGAGCCCGTATTTT. Its protein is CSASPRLAGGPSPYF.

This clonotype has a handful of counts. The chain joins TRBV3-1 to TRBJ2-5; TRBD1 matches at 10 bases. This CDR3 spans 17 amino acids. The V and J ends lost 4 bases and 4 bases, in that order; junction bases with no gene match: 12. CDR1 and CDR2 from the germline V gene are LGHDT and YNNKEL (reference sequence). The DNA of the CDR3 is TGTGCCAGCAGCCTCGGGACAGGGGCTAATCGGGGAGAGACCCAGTACTTC. It translates to CASSLGTGANRGETQYF.

CDR3 residues: CSASKQGASGANVLTF. DNA for the CDR3: TGCAGTGCTAGCAAACAGGGGGCGTCTGGGGCCAACGTCCTGACTTTC. This chain connects TRBV20-1 to TRBJ2-6; TRBD1 matches 9 bases. V was pared by 3 bases and J by 1 base, with 4 bases of the junction left unmatched. The CDR3 contains 16 residues. Germline-derived CDR1 and CDR2 are DFQATT and SNEGSKA (reference sequence).

The V and J genes are TRBV24-1 and TRBJ2-1, with D possibly TRBD1 on 5 matching bases. The V end lost 1 base, the J end lost 7 bases, and 7 bases lay between the germline ends. The CDR3 has 13 residues. Germline lookup yields CDR1 KGHDR and CDR2 SFDVKD. CDR3 loop: CATSDLRGNEQFF. DNA for the CDR3: TGTGCCACCAGTGATTTAAGGGGTAATGAGCAGTTCTTC.